Each of the 3 T cell receptor beta chains below was sequenced from the same sample in a study of blood T cell repertoires in COVID-19 (dated by TCRdb to the early 2020s). The library was made by the immunoSEQ multiplex PCR assay. TCRdb stores this immuneACCESS table with in-frame sequences only. Part of the clones is absent; in the studies checked, under half of the shortfall reflects unresolved V genes, and no reason is known for the rest. A total of some 510,000 clones appear in this sample, 88% of them only once. Around 1.9% of the sample is taken by the ten largest. Sequencing used PBMCs or T cells enriched from blood (not recorded which). All receptors derive from a woman aged 40 to 55 who had recovered from COVID-19.

The chain joins TRBV12-5 to TRBJ1-6; maybe TRBD1 (5 bases). Germline loops: CDR1 LGHNT, CDR2 FRNRAP. Trimming removed 3 bases from V and 8 bases from J, with 14 bases in between. This CDR3 is 15 amino acids long. CDR3 sequence: CASGLSVWGDSPLHF. The CDR3, as DNA: TGTGCTAGTGGTTTATCGGTTTGGGGGGATTCACCCCTCCACTTT.

The chain recombines TRBV20-1 with TRBJ2-7, with D possibly matching TRBD1 (6 bases). Trimming took off 3 bases at V and 7 bases at J, with 7 bases between the two ends. The germline CDR1 and CDR2 sequences are DFQATT and SNEGSKA (reference sequence). The CDR3 covers 10 residues. Here the CDR3 reads CSASQGEQYF. The CDR3 DNA reads TGCAGTGCTAGCCAGGGGGAGCAGTACTTC.

The chain links TRBV6-2 or TRBV6-3 to TRBJ2-7; D may be TRBD1 (6 bases). CDR3 size: 14 residues. V lost 5 bases, J lost 2 bases, and 13 bases lay in between. In germline, CDR1 is MNHEY, CDR2 SVGEGT. CDR3 loop: CASSGTMRTYEQYF. CDR3 coding DNA: TGTGCCAGCAGTGGGACAATGCGAACCTACGAGCAGTACTTC.